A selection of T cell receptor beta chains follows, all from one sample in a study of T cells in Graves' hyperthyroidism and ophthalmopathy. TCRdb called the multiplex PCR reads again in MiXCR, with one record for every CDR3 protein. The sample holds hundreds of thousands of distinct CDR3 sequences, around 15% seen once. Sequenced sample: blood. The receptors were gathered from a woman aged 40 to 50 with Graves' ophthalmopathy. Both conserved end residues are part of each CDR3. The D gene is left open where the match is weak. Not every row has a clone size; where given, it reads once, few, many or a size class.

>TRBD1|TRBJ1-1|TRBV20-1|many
CSAGGRGRTEAFF
TGCAGTGCAGGGGGTAGGGGGCGCACTGAAGCTTTCTTT
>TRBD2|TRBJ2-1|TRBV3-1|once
CASSHALAGYNEQFF
TGTGCCAGCAGCCACGCGCTAGCGGGGTACAATGAGCAGTTCTTC
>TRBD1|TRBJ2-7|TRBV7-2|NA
CASSLGTGNAYEQYF
TGTGCCAGCAGCTTGGGGACAGGGAATGCTTACGAGCAGTACTTC
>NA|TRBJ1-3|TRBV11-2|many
CASSLSSSSGNTIYF
TGTGCCAGCAGCTTAAGTTCTAGCTCTGGAAACACCATATATTTT
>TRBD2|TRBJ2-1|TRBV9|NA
CASSVGGGRIYNEQFF
TGTGCCAGCAGCGTAGGGGGGGGACGGATCTACAATGAGCAGTTCTTC
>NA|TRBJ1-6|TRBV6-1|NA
CASSAGASSPLHF
TGTGCCAGCAGTGCAGGGGCAAGTTCACCCCTCCACTTT
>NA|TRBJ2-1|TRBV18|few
CASSPKPYNEQFF
TGTGCCAGCTCACCGAAACCATACAATGAGCAGTTCTTC
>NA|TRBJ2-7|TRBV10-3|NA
CATGPQTGRGSYEQYF
TGTGCCACAGGCCCCCAGACAGGGCGGGGCTCCTACGAGCAGTACTTC
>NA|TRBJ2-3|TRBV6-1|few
CASSGGGGPRADTQYF
TGTGCCAGCAGTGGGGGTGGAGGCCCCCGGGCAGATACGCAGTATTTT
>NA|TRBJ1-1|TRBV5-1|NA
CASSFGGETEALF
TGCGCCAGCAGCTTCGGCGGAGAAACTGAAGCTCTCTTT
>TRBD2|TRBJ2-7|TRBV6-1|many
CASSEREAGPYEQYF
TGTGCCAGCAGTGAGAGGGAAGCGGGACCCTACGAGCAGTACTTC
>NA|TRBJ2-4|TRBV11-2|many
CASSLPVGRNIQYF
TGTGCCAGCAGCTTACCGGTTGGCCGAAACATTCAGTACTTC
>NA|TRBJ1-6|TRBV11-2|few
CTSSLTLSVNAPLHF
TGTACCAGCAGCTTAACCCTTTCAGTGAACGCACCCCTCCACTTT
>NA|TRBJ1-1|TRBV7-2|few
CASSFYLNTEAFF
TGTGCCAGCAGCTTCTACCTGAACACTGAAGCTTTCTTT
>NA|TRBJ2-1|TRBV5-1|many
CASSLESLASSYNEQFF
TGCGCCAGCAGCTTGGAATCCCTAGCGTCTTCCTACAATGAGCAGTTCTTC
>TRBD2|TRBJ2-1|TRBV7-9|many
CASSYPSSGSAPYNEQFF
TGTGCCAGCAGCTACCCCTCTAGCGGGAGTGCCCCCTACAATGAGCAGTTCTTC
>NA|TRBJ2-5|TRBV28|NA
CASSPTRVGETQYF
TGTGCCAGCAGTCCCACCCGGGTCGGGGAGACCCAGTACTTC